This TCR beta chain appears in the sequencing data of a study of blood T cells in healthy people across ages. Findings and caveats of the study: Researchers judged that diversity estimates from one million T cells fell short of true values. TCR beta diversity tracked closely with naive T cell percentage.

Each donor had around 11 milliliters of peripheral blood drawn. There were at least 6 micrograms of total RNA extracted from every sample. A second PCR of roughly 6 to 12 cycles used a sample-barcoded 5' primer and a J-beta primer mix. TCRdb itself ran the 5' RACE reads through MiXCR, one entry per CDR3 protein. The data contain hundreds of thousands of distinct CDR3 sequences, about 61% of them singletons. With regard to this clonotype: What it recognizes is unknown.

The CDR3 is 14 residues long. Germline CDR1 is MNHEY and CDR2 is SVGEGT. The material sequenced was blood. V usage is TRBV6-2 or TRBV6-3 and J usage is TRBJ2-7; possibly TRBD1 or TRBD2 for D (5 bases each). The J call is uncertain, as TRBJ2-5 better fits the DNA end. The source is a man aged 40-55 years in good health. The DNA for the CDR3 is TGTGCCAGCATAAGACACGGGGACGGGGAGACCCAGTACTTC. Its translation is CASIRHGDGETQYF.